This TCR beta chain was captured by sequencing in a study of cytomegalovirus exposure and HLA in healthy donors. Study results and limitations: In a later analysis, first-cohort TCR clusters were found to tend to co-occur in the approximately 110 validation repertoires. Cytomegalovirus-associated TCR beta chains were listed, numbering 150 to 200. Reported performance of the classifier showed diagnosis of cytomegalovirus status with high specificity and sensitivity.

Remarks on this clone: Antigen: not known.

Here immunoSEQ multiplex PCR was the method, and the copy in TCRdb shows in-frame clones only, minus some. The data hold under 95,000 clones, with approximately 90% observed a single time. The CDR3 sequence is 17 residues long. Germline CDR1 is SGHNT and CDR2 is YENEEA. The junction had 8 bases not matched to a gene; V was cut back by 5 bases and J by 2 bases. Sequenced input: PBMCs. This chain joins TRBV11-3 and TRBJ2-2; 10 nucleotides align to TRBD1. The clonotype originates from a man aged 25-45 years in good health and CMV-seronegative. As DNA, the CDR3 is TGTGCCAGCAGCCCCTGGGGACAGGGGCCTAACACCGGGGAGCTGTTTTTT. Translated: CASSPWGQGPNTGELFF.